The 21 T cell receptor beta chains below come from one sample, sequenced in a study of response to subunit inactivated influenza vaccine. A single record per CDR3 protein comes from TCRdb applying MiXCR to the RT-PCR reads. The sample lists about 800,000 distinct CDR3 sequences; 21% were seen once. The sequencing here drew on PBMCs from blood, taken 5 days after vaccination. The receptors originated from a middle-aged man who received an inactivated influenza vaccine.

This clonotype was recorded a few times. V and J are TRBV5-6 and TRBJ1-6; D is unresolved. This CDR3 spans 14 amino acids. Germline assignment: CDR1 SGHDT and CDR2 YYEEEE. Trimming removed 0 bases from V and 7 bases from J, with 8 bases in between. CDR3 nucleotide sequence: TGTGCCAGCAGCTTGGGGGAGGTAAATTCACCCCTCCACTTT. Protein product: CASSLGEVNSPLHF.

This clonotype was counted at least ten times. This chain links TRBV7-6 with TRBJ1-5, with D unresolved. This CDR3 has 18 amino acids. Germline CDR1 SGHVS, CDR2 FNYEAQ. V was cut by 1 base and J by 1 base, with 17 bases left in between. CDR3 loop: CASSLGPPGILSNQPQHF. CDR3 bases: TGTGCCAGCAGCTTAGGGCCCCCGGGGATATTGAGCAATCAGCCCCAGCATTTT.

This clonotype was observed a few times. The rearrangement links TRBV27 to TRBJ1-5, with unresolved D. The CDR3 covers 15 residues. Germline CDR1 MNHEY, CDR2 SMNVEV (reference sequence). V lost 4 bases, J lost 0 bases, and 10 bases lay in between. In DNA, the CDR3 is TGTGCCAGCAGTTCGCGGGGAAATAGCAATCAGCCCCAGCATTTT. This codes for CASSSRGNSNQPQHF.

The CDR3 spells CASSQAFFISYEQYF. The CDR3 nucleotides are TGTGCCAGCAGCCAGGCCTTCTTCATCTCCTACGAGCAGTACTTC. The chain couples TRBV28 to TRBJ2-7; D unclear. CDR1 is MDHEN and CDR2 is SYDVKM in the germline V gene. The CDR3 length is 15 residues. Trimming shortened V by 6 bases and J by 0 bases, and 15 bases separated the two germline ends.

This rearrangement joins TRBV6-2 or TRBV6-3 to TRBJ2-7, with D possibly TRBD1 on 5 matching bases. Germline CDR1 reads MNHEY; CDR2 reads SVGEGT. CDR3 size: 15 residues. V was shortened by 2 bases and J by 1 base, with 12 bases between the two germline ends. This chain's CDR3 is CASSYHTGVSYEQYF. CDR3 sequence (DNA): TGTGCCAGCAGTTACCACACAGGCGTATCCTACGAGCAGTACTTC.

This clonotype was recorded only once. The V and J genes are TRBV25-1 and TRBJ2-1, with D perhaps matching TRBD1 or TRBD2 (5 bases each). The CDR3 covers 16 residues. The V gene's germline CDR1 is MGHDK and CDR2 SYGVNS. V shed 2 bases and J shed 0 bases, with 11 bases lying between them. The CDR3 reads CASSEKRGSSYNEQFF. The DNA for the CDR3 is TGTGCCAGCAGTGAAAAGAGGGGAAGCTCCTACAATGAGCAGTTCTTC. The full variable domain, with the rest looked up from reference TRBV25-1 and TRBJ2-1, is EADIYQTPRYLVIGTGKKITLECSQTMGHDKMYWYQQDPGMELHLIHYSYGVNSTEKGDLSSESTVSRIRTEHFPLTLESARPSHTSQYLCASSEKRGSSYNEQFFGPGTRLTVL.

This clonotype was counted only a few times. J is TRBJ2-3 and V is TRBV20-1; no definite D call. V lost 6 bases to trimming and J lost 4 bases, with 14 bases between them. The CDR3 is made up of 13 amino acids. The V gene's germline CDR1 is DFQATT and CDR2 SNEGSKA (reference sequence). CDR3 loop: CSAYYLASDTQYF. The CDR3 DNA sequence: TGCAGTGCCTACTACTTGGCCTCAGATACGCAGTATTTT.

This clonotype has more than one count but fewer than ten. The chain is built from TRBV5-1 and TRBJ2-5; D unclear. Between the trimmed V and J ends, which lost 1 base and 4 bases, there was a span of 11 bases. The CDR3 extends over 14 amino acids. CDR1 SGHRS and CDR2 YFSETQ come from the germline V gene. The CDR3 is CASSLFEVGETQYF. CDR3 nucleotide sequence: TGCGCCAGCAGCTTGTTCGAGGTCGGAGAGACCCAGTACTTC.

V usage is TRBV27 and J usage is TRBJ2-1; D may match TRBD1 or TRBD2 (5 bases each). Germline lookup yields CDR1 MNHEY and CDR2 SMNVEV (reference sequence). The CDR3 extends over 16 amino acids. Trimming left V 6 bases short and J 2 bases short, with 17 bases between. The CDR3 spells CASSPQPGPAYNEQFF. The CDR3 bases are TGTGCCAGCAGCCCCCAGCCGGGGCCGGCCTACAATGAGCAGTTCTTC.

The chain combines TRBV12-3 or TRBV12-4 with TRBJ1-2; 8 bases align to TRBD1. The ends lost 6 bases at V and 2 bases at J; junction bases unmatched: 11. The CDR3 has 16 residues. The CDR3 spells CASSATEGQGNYGYTF. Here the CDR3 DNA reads TGTGCCAGCAGCGCAACAGAAGGACAGGGCAACTATGGCTACACCTTC.

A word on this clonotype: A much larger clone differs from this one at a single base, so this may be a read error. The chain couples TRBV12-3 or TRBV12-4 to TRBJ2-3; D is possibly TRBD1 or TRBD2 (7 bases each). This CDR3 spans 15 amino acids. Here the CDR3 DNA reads TGTGCCAGCAGCAACGACAGGGACTACACAGATACGCAGGATTTT. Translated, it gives CASSNDRDYTDTQDF.

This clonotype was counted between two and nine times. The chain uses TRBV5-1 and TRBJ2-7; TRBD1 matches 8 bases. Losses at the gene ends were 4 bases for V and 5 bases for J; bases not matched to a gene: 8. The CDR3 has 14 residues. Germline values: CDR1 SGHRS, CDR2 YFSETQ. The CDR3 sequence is CASSAGTGVNEQYF. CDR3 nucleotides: TGCGCCAGCAGCGCCGGGACAGGTGTTAACGAGCAGTACTTC.

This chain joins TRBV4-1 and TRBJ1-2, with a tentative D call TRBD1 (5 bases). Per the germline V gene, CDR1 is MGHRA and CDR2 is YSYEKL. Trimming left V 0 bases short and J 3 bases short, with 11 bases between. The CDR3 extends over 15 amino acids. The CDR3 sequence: CASSQDRVSYYGYTF. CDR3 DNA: TGCGCCAGCAGCCAAGACAGGGTCTCCTACTATGGCTACACCTTC.

The CDR3 DNA reads as TGTGCCAGCTCCGAAACTATTGAGAATGAGCAGTTCTTC. Residues: CASSETIENEQFF. This rearrangement joins TRBV18 to TRBJ2-1, with unresolved D. Germline loops: CDR1 KGHSH, CDR2 LQKENI. V was pared by 6 bases and J by 7 bases, with 13 bases between. This CDR3 contains 13 residues.

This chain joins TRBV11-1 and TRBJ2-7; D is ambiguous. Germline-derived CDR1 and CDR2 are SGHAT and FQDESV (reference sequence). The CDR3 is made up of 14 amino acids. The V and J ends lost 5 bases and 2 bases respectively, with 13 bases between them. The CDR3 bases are TGTGCCAGCAGCCTACCCCACACGACCTACGAGCAGTACTTC. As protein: CASSLPHTTYEQYF.

The CDR3 here is CASSRTYVAGAYEQYF. The CDR3 DNA is TGTGCCAGCAGCCGAACTTACGTAGCGGGGGCCTACGAGCAGTACTTC. The rearrangement joins TRBV7-2 to TRBJ2-7, with 9 positions matching TRBD2. J was trimmed by 2 bases and V by 5 bases; bases with no gene match: 10. Looked up from germline, CDR1 is SGHTA and CDR2 is FQGNSA. This CDR3 is 16 amino acids long.

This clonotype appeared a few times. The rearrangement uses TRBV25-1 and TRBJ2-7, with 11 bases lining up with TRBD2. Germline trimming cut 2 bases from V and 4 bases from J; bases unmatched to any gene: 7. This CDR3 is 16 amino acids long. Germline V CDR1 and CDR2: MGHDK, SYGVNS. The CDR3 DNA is TGTGCCAGCAGTGAAGCGGGACTAGCGGCTAAATACGAGCAGTACTTC. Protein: CASSEAGLAAKYEQYF.

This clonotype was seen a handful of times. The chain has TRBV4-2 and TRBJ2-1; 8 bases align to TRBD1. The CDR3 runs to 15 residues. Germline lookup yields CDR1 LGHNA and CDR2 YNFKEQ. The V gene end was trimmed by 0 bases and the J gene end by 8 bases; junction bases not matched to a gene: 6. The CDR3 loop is CASSQEGTGTDEQFF. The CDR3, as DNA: TGTGCCAGCAGCCAAGAAGGGACAGGAACCGATGAGCAGTTCTTC.

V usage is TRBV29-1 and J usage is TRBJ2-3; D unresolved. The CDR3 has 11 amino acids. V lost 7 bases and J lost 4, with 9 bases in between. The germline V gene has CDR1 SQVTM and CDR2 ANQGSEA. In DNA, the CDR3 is TGCAGCGGACTTTCTCCAGATACGCAGTATTTT. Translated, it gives CSGLSPDTQYF.

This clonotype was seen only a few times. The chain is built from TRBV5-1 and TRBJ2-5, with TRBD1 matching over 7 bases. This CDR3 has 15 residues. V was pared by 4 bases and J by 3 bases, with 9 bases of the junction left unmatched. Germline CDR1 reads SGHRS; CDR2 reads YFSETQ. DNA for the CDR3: TGCGCCAGCAGCCCGCAACCAGGGGGAAAAGAGACCCAGTACTTC. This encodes CASSPQPGGKETQYF.

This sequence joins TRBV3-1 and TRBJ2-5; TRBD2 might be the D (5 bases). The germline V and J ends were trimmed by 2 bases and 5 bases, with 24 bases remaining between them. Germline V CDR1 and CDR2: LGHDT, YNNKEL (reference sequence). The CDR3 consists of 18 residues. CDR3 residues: CASSQLGRGPPRVETQYF. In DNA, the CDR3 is TGTGCCAGCAGCCAATTAGGACGGGGTCCGCCCCGGGTGGAGACCCAGTACTTC.